One sample yielded the 7 T cell receptor beta chains listed below, sequenced in a study of cytomegalovirus exposure and HLA in healthy donors. Researchers ran the PCR with 60 Vbeta and 13 Jbeta primers. Clones were read by immunoSEQ multiplex PCR, and TCRdb kept only the in-frame ones, dropping some. The sample contains a few hundred thousand clones, over 90% of which appear only once. The sequencing sample was made of PBMCs. These receptors came from a girl aged 2-9 years in good health and CMV-seronegative.

V is TRBV6-5 and J is TRBJ1-5, with D unresolved. CDR1 and CDR2 from the germline V gene are MNHEY and SVGAGI. V shed 0 bases and J shed 5 bases, with 5 bases lying between them. The CDR3 is 13 residues long. The CDR3 region has the DNA TGTGCCAGCAGTTACTCGCAGTATCAGCCCCAGCATTTT. Its translation is CASSYSQYQPQHF.

This chain uses TRBV27 with TRBJ2-3, with TRBD2 identical over 12 bases. V trimming: 5 bases; J trimming: 3 bases; junction bases outside the gene matches: 6. The CDR3 extends over 16 amino acids. The germline CDR1 and CDR2 sequences are MNHEY and SMNVEV (reference sequence). The CDR3 DNA sequence: TGTGCCAGCAGTCGGACTAGCGGGGTGGGGACAGATACGCAGTATTTT. Its translation is CASSRTSGVGTDTQYF.

The rearrangement uses TRBV19 and TRBJ2-1; a weak D match, TRBD2 (5 bases). Deletions cut 4 bases from V and 8 bases from J, with 18 bases between. CDR3 length: 15 amino acids. The germline V gene has CDR1 LNHDA and CDR2 SQIVND (reference sequence). The DNA for the CDR3 is TGTGCCAGTAGTAGTCCCTACTCTAGCACCGATGAGCAGTTCTTC. Translation: CASSSPYSSTDEQFF. Full variable domain (remainder filled in from reference TRBV19 and TRBJ2-1): DGGITQSPKYLFRKEGQNVTLSCEQNLNHDAMYWYRQDPGQGLRLIYYSQIVNDFQKGDIAEGYSVSREKKESFPLTVTSAQKNPTAFYLCASSSPYSSTDEQFFGPGTRLTVL.

CDR3 protein: CVSKGQMNTEAFF. CDR3 in DNA: TGTGTCAGTAAGGGACAGATGAACACTGAAGCTTTCTTT. The chain is built from TRBV6-6 and TRBJ1-1, with 7 nucleotides matching TRBD1. This CDR3 has 13 residues. Germline loops: CDR1 MNHNY, CDR2 SVGAGI (reference sequence).

This clone was counted once. The J gene is TRBJ1-1, the V gene TRBV6-6; perhaps TRBD1 as D (5 bases). Germline assignment: CDR1 MNHNY and CDR2 SVGAGI (reference sequence). Trimming took 2 bases from V and 1 from J, leaving 11 bases between them. The length of the CDR3 is 15 residues. The CDR3 bases are TGTGCCAGCAGTTACCTGGGGCGGGGGAACACTGAAGCTTTCTTT. Residues: CASSYLGRGNTEAFF.

The J gene is TRBJ1-2, the V gene TRBV30; the D is unclear. The CDR3 has 9 amino acids. Germline V gene sequence: CDR1 GTSNPN, CDR2 SVGIG (reference sequence). Trimming removed 3 bases at V and 8 bases at J, with 4 bases between. In DNA form, the CDR3 reads TGTGCCTGGAGGAGGGGCTACACCTTC. Its translation is CAWRRGYTF.

This clone appeared a single time. This chain links TRBV27 with TRBJ1-1; D not resolved. Trimming took 2 bases from V and 4 from J, leaving 11 bases between them. There are 14 residues in the CDR3. Germline lookup yields CDR1 MNHEY and CDR2 SMNVEV (reference sequence). CDR3 loop: CASSLLAVGTEAFF. CDR3 DNA sequence: TGTGCCAGCAGTTTACTTGCGGTAGGCACTGAAGCTTTCTTT.